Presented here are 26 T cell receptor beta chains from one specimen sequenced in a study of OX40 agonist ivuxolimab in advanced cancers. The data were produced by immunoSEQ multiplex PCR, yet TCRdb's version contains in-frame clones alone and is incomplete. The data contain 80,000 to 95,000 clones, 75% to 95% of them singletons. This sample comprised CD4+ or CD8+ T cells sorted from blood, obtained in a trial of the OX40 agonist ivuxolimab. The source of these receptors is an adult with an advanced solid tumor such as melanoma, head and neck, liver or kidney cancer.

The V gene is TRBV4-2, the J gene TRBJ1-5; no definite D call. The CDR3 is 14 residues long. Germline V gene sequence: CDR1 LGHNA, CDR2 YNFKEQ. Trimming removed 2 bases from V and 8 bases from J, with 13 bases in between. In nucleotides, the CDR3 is TGTGCCAGCAGCCAAAACGCGGGTCGCGAGCCCCAGCATTTT. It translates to CASSQNAGREPQHF.

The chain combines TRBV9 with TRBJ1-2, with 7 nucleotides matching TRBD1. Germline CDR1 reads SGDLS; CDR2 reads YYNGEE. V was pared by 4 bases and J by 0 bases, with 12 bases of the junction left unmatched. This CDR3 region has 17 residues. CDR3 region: CASSPTGQLTPNYGYTF. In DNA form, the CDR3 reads TGTGCCAGCAGCCCCACGGGACAGCTCACGCCTAACTATGGCTACACCTTC. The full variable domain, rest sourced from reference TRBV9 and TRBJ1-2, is DSGVTQTPKHLITATGQRVTLRCSPRSGDLSVYWYQQSLDQGLQFLIQYYNGEERAKGNILERFSAQQFPDLHSELNLSSLELGDSALYFCASSPTGQLTPNYGYTFGSGTRLTVV.

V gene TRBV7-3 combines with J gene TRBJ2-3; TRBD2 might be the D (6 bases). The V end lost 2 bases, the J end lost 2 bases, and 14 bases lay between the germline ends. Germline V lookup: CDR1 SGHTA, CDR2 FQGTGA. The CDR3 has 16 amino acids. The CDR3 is CASSLGTAGFTDTQYF. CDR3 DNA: TGTGCCAGCAGCTTAGGTACGGCGGGGTTCACAGATACGCAGTATTTT. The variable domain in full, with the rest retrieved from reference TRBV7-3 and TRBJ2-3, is GAGVSQTPSNKVTEKGKYVELRCDPISGHTALYWYRQSLGQGPEFLIYFQGTGAADDSGLPNDRFFAVRPEGSVSTLKIQRTERGDSAVYLCASSLGTAGFTDTQYFGPGTRLTVL.

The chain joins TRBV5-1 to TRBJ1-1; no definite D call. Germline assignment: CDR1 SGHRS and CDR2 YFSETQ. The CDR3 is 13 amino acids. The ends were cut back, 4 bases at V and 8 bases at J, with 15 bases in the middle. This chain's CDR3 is CASSPEQEWEAFF. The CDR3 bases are TGCGCCAGCAGCCCGGAGCAGGAATGGGAAGCTTTCTTT.

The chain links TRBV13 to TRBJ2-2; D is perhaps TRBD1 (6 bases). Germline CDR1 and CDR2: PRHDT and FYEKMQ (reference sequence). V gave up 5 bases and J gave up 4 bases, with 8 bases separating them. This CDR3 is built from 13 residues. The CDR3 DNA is TGTGCCAGCAGCCTACAGGGCACCGGGGAGCTGTTTTTT. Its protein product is CASSLQGTGELFF. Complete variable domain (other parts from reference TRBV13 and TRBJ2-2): AAGVIQSPRHLIKEKRETATLKCYPIPRHDTVYWYQQGPGQDPQFLISFYEKMQSDKGSIPDRFSAQQFSDYHSELNMSSLELGDSALYFCASSLQGTGELFFGEGSRLTVL.

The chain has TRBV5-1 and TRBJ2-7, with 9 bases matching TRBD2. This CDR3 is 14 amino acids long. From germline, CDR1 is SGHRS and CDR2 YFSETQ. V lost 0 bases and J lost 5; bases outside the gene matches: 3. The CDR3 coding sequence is TGCGCCAGCAGCTTGGTAGCGGGAGTAAACGAGCAGTACTTC. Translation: CASSLVAGVNEQYF.

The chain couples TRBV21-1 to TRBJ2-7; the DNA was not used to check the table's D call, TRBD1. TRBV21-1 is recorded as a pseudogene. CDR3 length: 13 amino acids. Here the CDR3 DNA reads TGTGCCCAGAACGGCAGGGGAAGTTACGAGCAGTACTTC. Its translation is CAQNGRGSYEQYF.

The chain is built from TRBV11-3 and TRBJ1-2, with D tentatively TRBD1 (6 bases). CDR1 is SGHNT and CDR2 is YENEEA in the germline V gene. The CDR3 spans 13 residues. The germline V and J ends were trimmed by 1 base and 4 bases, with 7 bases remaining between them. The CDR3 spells CASSLVRGYGYTF. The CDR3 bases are TGTGCCAGCAGCTTAGTCAGGGGCTATGGCTACACCTTC.

CDR3 coding DNA: TGTGCCAGCAGTTTAACTAGCGGGAGGGAGGTCGATGAGCAGTTCTTC. It encodes CASSLTSGREVDEQFF. The V gene is TRBV28, the J gene TRBJ2-1; TRBD2 agrees at 13 bases. CDR3 length: 16 amino acids. V shed 2 bases, J shed 8 bases, and the junction held 6 bases outside the gene matches. Per the germline V gene, CDR1 is MDHEN and CDR2 is SYDVKM.

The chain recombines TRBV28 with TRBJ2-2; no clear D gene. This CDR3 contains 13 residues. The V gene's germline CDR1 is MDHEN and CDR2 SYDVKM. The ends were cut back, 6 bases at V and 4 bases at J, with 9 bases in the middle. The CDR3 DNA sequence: TGTGCCAGCAGCCTAACAAGCACCGGGGAGCTGTTTTTT. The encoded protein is CASSLTSTGELFF.

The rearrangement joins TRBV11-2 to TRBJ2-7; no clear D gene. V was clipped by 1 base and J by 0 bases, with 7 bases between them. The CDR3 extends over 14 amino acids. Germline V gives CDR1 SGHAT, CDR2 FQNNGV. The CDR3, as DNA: TGTGCCAGCAGCTTAGGTGTCCTCTCCTACGAGCAGTACTTC. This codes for CASSLGVLSYEQYF.

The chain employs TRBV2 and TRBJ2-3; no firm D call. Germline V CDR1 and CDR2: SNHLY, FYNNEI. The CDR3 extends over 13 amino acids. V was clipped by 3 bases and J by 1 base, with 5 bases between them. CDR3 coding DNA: TGTGCCAGCAGTGACCTAGGCACAGATACGCAGTATTTT. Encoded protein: CASSDLGTDTQYF.

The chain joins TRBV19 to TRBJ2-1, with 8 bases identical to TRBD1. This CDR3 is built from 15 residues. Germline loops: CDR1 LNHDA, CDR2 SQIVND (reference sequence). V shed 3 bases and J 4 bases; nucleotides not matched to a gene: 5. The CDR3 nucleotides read TGTGCCAGTAGTATCGGACAGGGAGTGTACAATGAGCAGTTCTTC. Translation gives CASSIGQGVYNEQFF.

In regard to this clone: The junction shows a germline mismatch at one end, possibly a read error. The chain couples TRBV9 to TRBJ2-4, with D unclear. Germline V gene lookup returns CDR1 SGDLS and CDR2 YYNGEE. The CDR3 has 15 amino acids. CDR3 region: CTRSARSLAKNIQYF. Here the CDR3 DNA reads TGTACCAGGAGCGCACGGAGCCTAGCCAAAAACATTCAGTACTTC.

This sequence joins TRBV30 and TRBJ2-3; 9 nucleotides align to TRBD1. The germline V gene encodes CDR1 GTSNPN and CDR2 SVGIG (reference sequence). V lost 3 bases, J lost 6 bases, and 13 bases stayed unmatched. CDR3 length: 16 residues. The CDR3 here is CAWSPLTGGLMDTQYF. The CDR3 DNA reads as TGTGCCTGGAGCCCTCTTACAGGGGGCCTTATGGATACGCAGTATTTT.

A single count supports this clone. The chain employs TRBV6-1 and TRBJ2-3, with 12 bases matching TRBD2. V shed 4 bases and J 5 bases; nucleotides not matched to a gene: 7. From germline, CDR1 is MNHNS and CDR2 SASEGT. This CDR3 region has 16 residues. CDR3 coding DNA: TGTGCCAGCAGTGCTTACCGACTAGCGGGAGTAGATACGCAGTATTTT. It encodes CASSAYRLAGVDTQYF.

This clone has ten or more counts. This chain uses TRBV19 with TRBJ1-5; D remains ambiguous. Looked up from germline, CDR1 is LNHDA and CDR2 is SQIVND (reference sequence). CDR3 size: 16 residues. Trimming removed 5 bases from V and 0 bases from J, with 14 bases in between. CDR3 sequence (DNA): TGTGCCAGTAGTCCCCGGAGGGAAGATAGCAATCAGCCCCAGCATTTT. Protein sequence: CASSPRREDSNQPQHF.

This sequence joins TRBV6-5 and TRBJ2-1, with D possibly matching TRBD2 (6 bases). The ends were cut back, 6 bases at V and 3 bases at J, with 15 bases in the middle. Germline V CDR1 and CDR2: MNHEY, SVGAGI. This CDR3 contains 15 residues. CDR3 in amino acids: CASSPTGTYYNEQFF. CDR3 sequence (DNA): TGTGCCAGCAGCCCTACCGGGACTTACTACAATGAGCAGTTCTTC.

The chain's CDR3 is CASSWDGRGQPQHF. The CDR3 region has the DNA TGTGCCAGCAGTTGGGACGGGAGGGGTCAGCCCCAGCATTTT. This rearrangement joins TRBV27 to TRBJ1-5, with a weak D call TRBD1 (5 bases). This CDR3 is built from 14 residues. The V and J ends lost 4 bases and 6 bases respectively, with 13 bases between them. CDR1 is MNHEY and CDR2 is SMNVEV in the germline V gene (reference sequence).

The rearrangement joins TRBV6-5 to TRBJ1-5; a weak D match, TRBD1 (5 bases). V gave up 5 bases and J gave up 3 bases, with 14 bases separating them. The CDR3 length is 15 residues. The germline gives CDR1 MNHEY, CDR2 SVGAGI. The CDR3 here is CASSLWPGPNQPQHF. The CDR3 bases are TGTGCCAGCAGTCTTTGGCCGGGACCCAATCAGCCCCAGCATTTT.

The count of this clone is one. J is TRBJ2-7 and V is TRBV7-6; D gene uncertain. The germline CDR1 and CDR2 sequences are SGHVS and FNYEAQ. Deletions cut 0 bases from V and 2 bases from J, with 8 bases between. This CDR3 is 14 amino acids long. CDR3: CASSLASGAYEQYF. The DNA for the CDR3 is TGTGCCAGCAGCTTAGCGTCGGGTGCCTACGAGCAGTACTTC.

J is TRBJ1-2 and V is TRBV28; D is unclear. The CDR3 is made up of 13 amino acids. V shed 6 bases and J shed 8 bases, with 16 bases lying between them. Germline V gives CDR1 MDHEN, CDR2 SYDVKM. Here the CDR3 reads CASSNAHIGGYTF. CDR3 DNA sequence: TGTGCCAGCAGCAACGCTCACATAGGGGGCTACACCTTC.

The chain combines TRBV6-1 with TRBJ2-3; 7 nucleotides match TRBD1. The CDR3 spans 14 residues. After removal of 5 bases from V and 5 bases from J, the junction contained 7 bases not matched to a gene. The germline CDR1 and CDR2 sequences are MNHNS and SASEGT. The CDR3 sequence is CASSIGQAGDTQYF. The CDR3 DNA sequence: TGTGCCAGCAGTATCGGACAGGCAGGAGATACGCAGTATTTT.

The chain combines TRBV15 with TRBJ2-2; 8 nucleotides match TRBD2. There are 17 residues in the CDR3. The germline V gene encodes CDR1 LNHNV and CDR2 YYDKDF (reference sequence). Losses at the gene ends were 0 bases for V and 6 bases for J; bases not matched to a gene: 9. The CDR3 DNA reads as TGTGCCACCAGCAGAGATTGGGTAGCGGGACTTGCCGGGGAGCTGTTTTTT. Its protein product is CATSRDWVAGLAGELFF. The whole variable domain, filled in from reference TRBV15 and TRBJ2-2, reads DAMVIQNPRYQVTQFGKPVTLSCSQTLNHNVMYWYQQKSSQAPKLLFHYYDKDFNNEADTPDNFQSRRPNTSFCFLDIRSPGLGDTAMYLCATSRDWVAGLAGELFFGEGSRLTVL.

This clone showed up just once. For the CDR3, the DNA is TGTGCCAGCTCACCTCAGACAGAGAATCAGCCCCAGCATTTT. As protein: CASSPQTENQPQHF. This chain joins TRBV18 and TRBJ1-5; a possible D gene is TRBD1 (5 bases). Per germline, CDR1 KGHSH and CDR2 LQKENI. V was shortened by 3 bases and J by 4 bases, with 10 bases between the two germline ends. This CDR3 has 14 residues.

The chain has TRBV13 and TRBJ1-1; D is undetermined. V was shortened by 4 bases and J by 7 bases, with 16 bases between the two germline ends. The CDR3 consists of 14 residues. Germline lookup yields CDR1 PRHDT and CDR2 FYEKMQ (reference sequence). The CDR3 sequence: CASSSAALKREAFF. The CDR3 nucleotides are TGTGCCAGCAGCTCCGCTGCCTTAAAGCGTGAAGCTTTCTTT.